The subject of this entry is one T cell receptor (beta chain). It was RNA transcripts that yielded the amplified TCR beta CDR3 regions. HTBI primers drove first-round RT-PCR of the TCR CDR3. One entry per CDR3 protein, called by TCRdb with MiXCR from the multiplex PCR reads. Of about 180,000 distinct CDR3 sequences in the sample, approximately 17% were seen once. This sample is part of a study of T cells in Graves' hyperthyroidism and ophthalmopathy. Material for sequencing was blood. The sequence came from a woman aged 50 to 60 with Graves' hyperthyroidism.

The CDR3 DNA reads as TGCAGTCTTAGACTAGCGGGAGGTTACAATGAGCAGTTCTTC. Translating gives CSLRLAGGYNEQFF. This chain links TRBV20-1 with TRBJ2-1; 13 bases are a match to TRBD2. The CDR3 loop spans 14 amino acids. Germline trimming cut 8 bases from V and 4 bases from J; bases unmatched to any gene: 5. From germline, CDR1 is DFQATT and CDR2 SNEGSKA (reference sequence).